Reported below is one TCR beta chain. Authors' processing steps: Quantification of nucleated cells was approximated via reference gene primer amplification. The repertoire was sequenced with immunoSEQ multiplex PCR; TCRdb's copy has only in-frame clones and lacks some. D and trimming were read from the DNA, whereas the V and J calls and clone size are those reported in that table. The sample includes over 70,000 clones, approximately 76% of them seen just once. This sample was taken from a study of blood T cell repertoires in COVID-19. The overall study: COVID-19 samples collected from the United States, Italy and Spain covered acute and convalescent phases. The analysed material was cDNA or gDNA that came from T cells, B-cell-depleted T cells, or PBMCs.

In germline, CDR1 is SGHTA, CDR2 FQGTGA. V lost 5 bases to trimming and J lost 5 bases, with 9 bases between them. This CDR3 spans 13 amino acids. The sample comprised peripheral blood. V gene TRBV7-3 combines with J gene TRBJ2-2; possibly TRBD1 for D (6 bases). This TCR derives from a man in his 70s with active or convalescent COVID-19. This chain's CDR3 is CASSDQGTGELFF. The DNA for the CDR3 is TGTGCCAGCAGCGATCAGGGGACCGGGGAGCTGTTTTTT.